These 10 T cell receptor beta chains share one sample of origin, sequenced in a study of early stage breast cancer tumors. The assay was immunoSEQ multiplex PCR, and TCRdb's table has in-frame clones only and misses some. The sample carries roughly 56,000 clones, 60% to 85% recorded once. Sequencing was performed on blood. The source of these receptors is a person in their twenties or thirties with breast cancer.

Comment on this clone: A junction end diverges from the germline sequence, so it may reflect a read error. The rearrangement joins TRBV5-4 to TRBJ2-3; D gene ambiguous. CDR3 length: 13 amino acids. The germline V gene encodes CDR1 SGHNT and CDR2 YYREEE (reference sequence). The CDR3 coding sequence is TGTGCCAGCAGCTTGGACAGCATAGATACGCAGTATTTT. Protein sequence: CASSLDSIDTQYF.

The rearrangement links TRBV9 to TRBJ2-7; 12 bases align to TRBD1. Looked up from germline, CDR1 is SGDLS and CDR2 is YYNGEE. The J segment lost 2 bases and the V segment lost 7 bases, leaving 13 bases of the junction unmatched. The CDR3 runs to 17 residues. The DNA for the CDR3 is TGTGCCAGCTGCCTTTGGGGGACAGGGGGCCGGACCTACGAGCAGTACTTC. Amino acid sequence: CASCLWGTGGRTYEQYF.

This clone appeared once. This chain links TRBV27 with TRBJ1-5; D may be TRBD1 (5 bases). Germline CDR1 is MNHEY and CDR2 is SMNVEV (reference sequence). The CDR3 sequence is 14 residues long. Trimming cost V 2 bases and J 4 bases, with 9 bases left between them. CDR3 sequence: CASSLTGVNQPQHF. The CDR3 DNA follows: TGTGCCAGCAGTTTAACAGGCGTGAATCAGCCCCAGCATTTT.

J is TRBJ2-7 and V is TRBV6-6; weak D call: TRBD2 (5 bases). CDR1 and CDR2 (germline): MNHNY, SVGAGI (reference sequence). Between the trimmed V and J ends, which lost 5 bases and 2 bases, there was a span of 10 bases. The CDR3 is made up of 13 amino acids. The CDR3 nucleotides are TGTGCCAGCAGTGCGACTACCCCCTACGAGCAGTACTTC. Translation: CASSATTPYEQYF.

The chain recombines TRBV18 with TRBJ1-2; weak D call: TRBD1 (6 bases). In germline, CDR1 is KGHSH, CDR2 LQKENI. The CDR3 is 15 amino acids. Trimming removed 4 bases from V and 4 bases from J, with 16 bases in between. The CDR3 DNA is TGTGCCAGCTCACTGGATTACAGGGACGGCTATGGCTACACCTTC. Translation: CASSLDYRDGYGYTF.

The chain's CDR3 is CASSLGGFSYEQYF. Here the CDR3 DNA reads TGTGCCAGCAGCTTAGGCGGCTTTTCCTACGAGCAGTACTTC. The chain recombines TRBV7-2 with TRBJ2-7; no definite D call. Trimming took 1 base from V and 1 from J, leaving 8 bases between them. The CDR3 runs 14 residues. Per germline, CDR1 SGHTA and CDR2 FQGNSA.

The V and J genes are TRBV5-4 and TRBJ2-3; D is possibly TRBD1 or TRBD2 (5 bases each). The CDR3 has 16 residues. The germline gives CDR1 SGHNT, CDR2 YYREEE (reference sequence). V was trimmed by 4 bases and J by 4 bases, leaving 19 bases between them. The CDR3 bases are TGTGCCAGCAGCGCCGGTCTAGAACGGGGACCAGATACGCAGTATTTT. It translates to CASSAGLERGPDTQYF.

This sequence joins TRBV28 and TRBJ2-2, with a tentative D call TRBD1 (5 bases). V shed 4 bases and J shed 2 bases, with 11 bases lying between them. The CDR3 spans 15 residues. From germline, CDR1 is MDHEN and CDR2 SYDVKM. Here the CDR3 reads CASSSDTLNTGELFF. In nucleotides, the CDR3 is TGTGCCAGCAGTTCGGACACCTTAAACACCGGGGAGCTGTTTTTT.

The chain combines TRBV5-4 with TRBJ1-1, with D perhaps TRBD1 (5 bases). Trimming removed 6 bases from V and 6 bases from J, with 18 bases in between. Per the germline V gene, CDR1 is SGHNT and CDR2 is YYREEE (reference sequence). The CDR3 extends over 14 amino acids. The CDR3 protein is CASTPLGRVPEAFF. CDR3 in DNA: TGTGCCAGCACTCCCTTGGGGCGCGTTCCTGAAGCTTTCTTT. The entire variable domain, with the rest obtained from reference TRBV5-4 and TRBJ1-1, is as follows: ETGVTQSPTHLIKTRGQQVTLRCSSQSGHNTVSWYQQALGQGPQFIFQYYREEENGRGNFPPRFSGLQFPNYSSELNVNALELDDSALYLCASTPLGRVPEAFFGQGTRLTVV.

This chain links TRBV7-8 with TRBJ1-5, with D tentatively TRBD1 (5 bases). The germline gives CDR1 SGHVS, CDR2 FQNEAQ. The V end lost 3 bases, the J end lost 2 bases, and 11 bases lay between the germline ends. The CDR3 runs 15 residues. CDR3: CASSFGGGGNQPQHF. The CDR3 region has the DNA TGTGCCAGCAGCTTCGGGGGAGGGGGCAATCAGCCCCAGCATTTT.